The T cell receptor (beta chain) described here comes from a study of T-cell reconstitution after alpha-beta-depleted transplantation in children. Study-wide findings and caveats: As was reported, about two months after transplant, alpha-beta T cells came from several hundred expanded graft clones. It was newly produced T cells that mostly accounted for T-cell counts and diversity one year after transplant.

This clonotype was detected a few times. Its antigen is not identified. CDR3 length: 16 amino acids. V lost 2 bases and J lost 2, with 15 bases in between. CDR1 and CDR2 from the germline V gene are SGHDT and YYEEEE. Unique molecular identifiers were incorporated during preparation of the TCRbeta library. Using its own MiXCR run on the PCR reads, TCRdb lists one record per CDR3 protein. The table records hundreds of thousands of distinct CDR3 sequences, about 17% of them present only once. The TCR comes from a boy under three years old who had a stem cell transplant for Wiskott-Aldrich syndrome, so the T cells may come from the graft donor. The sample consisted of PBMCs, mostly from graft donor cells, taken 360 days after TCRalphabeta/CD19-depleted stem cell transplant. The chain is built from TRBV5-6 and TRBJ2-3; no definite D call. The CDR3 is CASSFRFLPNTDTQYF. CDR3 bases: TGTGCCAGCAGCTTTCGATTCCTACCTAACACAGATACGCAGTATTTT.